This T cell receptor (beta chain) appears in the sequencing data of a study of T cell responses to AZD1222 COVID-19 vaccine. Overall study findings and caveats: Seropositivity was recorded at baseline in only 6 or 7 AZD1222 recipients. CD4 TCRs covered the whole spike, strongest at regions 160-218 and 743-854.

V trimming: 10 bases; J trimming: 4 bases; junction bases outside the gene matches: 6. The CDR3 covers 12 residues. Germline CDR1 reads ENHRY; CDR2 reads SYGVKD. As concerns this clone: Its antigen is as yet unknown.

Here immunoSEQ multiplex PCR was the method, and the copy in TCRdb shows in-frame clones only, minus some. The sample records some 85,000 clones, roughly 87% being singletons. The source is an adult in good health. The V call is TRBV10-3, the J call TRBJ2-5, with 7 bases fitting TRBD1. The sequences come from peripheral blood, collected on day 0 of AZD1222 vaccination. CDR3 nucleotide sequence: TGTGCCACGACACCAGGGGGAGAGACCCAGTACTTC. It yields the protein CATTPGGETQYF.